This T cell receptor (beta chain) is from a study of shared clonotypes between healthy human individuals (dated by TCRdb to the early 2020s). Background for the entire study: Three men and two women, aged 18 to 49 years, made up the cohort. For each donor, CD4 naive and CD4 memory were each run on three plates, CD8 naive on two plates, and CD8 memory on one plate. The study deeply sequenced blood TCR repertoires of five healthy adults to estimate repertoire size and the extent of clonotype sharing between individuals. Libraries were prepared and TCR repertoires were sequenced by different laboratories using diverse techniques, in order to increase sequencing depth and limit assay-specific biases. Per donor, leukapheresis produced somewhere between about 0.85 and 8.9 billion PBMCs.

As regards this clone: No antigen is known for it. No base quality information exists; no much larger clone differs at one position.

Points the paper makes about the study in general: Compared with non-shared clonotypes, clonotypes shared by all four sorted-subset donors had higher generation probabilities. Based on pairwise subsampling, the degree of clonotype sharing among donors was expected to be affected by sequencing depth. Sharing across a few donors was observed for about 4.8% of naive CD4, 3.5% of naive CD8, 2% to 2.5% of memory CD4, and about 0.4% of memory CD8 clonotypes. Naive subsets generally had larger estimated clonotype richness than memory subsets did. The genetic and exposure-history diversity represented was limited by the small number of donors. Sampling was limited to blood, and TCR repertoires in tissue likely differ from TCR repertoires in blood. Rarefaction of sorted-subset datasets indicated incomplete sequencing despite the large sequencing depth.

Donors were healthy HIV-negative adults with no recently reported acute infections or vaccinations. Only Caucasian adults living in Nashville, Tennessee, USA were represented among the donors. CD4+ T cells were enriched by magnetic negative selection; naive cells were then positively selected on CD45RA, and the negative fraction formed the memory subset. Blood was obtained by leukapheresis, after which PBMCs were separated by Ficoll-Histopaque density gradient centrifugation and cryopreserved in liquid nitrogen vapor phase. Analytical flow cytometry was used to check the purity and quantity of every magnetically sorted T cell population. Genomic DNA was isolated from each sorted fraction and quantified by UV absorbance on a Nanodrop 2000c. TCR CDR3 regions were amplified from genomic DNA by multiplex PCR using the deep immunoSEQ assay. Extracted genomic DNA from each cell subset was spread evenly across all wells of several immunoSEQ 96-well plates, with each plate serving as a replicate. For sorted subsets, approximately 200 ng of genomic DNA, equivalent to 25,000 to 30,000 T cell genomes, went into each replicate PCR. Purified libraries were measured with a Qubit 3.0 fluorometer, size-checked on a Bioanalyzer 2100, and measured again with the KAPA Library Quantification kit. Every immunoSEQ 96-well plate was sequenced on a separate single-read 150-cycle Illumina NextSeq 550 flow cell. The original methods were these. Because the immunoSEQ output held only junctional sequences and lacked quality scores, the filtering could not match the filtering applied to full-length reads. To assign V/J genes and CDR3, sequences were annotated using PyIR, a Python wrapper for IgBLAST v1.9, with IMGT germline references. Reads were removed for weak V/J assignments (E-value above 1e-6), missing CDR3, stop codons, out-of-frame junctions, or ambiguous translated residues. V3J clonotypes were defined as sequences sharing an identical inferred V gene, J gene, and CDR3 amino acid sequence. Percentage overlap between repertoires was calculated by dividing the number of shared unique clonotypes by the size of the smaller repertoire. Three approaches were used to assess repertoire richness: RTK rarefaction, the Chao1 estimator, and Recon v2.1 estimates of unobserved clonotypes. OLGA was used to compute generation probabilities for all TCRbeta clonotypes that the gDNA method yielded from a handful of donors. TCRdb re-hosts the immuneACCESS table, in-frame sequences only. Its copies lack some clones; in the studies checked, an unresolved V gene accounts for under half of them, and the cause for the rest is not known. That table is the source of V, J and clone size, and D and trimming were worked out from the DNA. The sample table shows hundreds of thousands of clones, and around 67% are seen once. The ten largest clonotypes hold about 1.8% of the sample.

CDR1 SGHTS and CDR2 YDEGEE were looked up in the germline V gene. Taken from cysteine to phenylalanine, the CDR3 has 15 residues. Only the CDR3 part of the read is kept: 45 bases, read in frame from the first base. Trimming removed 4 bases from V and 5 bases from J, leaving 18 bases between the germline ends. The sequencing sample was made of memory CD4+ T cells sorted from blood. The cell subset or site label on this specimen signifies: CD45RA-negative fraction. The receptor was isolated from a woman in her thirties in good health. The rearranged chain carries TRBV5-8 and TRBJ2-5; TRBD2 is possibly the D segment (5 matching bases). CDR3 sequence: CASSPPGIRGETQYF. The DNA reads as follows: TGTGCCAGCAGCCCTCCGGGAATTAGAGGGGAGACCCAGTACTTC.